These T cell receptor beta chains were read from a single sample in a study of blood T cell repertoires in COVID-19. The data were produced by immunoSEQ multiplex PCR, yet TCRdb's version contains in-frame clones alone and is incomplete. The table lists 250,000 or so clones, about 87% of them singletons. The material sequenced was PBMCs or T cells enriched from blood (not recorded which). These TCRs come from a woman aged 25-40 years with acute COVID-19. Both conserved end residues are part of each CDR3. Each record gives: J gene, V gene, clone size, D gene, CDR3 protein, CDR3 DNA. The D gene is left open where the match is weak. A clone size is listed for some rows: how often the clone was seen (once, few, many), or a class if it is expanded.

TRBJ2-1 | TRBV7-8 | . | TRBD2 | CASSWTSGDNEQFF | TGTGCCAGCAGCTGGACTAGCGGAGACAATGAGCAGTTCTTC
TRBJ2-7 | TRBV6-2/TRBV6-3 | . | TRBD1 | CASSDGTATSYEQYF | TGTGCCAGCAGTGACGGGACAGCTACGTCCTACGAGCAGTACTTC
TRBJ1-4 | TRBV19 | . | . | CASSPDKGKLFF | TGTGCCAGTAGTCCTGACAAAGGAAAACTGTTTTTT
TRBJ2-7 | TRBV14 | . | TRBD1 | CASSRGQGLSYEQYF | TGTGCCAGCAGCCGGGGACAGGGGCTCTCCTACGAGCAGTACTTC
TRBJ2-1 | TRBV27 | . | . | CASSLGWAHEQFF | TGTGCCAGCAGTCTCGGATGGGCTCACGAGCAGTTCTTC
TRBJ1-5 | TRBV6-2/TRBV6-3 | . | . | CASSGVYSNQPQHF | TGTGCCAGCAGTGGAGTGTATAGCAATCAGCCCCAGCATTTT
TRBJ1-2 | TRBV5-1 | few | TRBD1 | CASSLGQGRSYGYTF | TGCGCCAGCAGCCTAGGACAGGGTCGGAGCTATGGCTACACCTTC
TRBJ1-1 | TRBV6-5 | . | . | CASRAEGSTEAFF | TGTGCCAGCAGGGCAGAGGGTAGCACTGAAGCTTTCTTT
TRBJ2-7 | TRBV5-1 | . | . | CASSLDSATVSYEQYF | TGCGCCAGCAGCTTGGACTCGGCCACAGTCTCCTACGAGCAGTACTTC
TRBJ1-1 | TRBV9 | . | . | CASSARGPDTEAFF | TGTGCCAGCAGCGCCAGAGGGCCGGACACTGAAGCTTTCTTT
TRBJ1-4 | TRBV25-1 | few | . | CASSEYGKLFF | TGTGCCAGCAGTGAATACGGAAAACTGTTTTTT
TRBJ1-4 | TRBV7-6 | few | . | CASSLGGEGSEKLFF | TGTGCCAGCAGCTTAGGTGGGGAGGGTTCTGAAAAACTGTTTTTT
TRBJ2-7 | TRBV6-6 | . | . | CASRFTGELSYEQYF | TGTGCCAGCAGATTCACAGGCGAACTCTCCTACGAGCAGTACTTC
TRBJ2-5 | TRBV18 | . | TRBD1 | CASSPLGRTGQETQYF | TGTGCCAGCTCACCTCTGGGGAGGACAGGGCAAGAGACCCAGTACTTC
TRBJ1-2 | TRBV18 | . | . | CASSPQGRGDSNYGYTF | TGTGCCAGCTCACCCCAGGGGAGAGGGGATTCTAACTATGGCTACACCTTC
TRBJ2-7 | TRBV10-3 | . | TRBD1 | CAITTGTEYEQYF | TGTGCCATCACTACGGGGACAGAATACGAGCAGTACTTC
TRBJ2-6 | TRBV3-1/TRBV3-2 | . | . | CASSQRGSGANVLTF | TGTGCCAGCAGCCAGCGGGGCTCTGGGGCCAACGTCCTGACTTTC
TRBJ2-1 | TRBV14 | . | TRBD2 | CASSHLSGGSSYNEQFF | TGTGCCAGCAGCCACTTAAGCGGGGGGAGCTCCTACAATGAGCAGTTCTTC
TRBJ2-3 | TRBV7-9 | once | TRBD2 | CASSRLAGGRDTQYF | TGTGCCAGCAGCCGACTAGCGGGGGGCCGCGATACGCAGTATTTT
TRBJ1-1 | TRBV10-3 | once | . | CAIRLGASSYSEAFF | TGTGCCATCAGGTTGGGGGCTAGTTCCTACTCTGAAGCTTTCTTT
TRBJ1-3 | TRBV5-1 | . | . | CASSLVAGSLSGNTIYF | TGCGCCAGCAGCTTGGTGGCAGGGTCTCTCTCTGGAAACACCATATATTTT
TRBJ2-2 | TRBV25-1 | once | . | CASSDLSVAGESGELFF | TGTGCCAGCAGTGATCTCAGTGTGGCAGGGGAATCCGGGGAGCTGTTTTTT
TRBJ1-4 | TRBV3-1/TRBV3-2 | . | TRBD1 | CASSSGTGGSVAEKLFF | TGTGCCAGCAGTTCCGGGACAGGGGGCTCCGTCGCTGAAAAACTGTTTTTT
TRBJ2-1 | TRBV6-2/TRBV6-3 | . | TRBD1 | CASSPRGQSNEQFF | TGTGCCAGCAGTCCCAGGGGGCAGTCGAATGAGCAGTTCTTC
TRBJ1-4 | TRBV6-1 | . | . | CASSADSVVTNEKLFF | TGTGCCAGCAGTGCTGACTCAGTAGTAACTAATGAAAAACTGTTTTTT
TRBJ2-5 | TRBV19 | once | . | CASSWTVEETQYF | TGTGCCAGTAGTTGGACAGTAGAAGAGACCCAGTACTTC
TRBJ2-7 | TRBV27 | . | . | CASSFSQGPRLYEQYF | TGTGCCAGCAGTTTTTCCCAGGGCCCTCGGCTTTACGAGCAGTACTTC
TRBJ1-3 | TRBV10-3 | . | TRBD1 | CAINGQGHTIYF | TGTGCCATCAACGGACAGGGACACACCATATATTTT
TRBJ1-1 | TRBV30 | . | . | CAWSVQGSTEAFF | TGTGCCTGGAGTGTTCAGGGGAGCACTGAAGCTTTCTTT
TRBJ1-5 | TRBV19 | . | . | CASSTGSRYQPQHF | TGTGCCAGTAGTACCGGGTCGAGATATCAGCCCCAGCATTTT
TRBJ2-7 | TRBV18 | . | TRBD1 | CASVGSGGSYEQYF | TGTGCCAGCGTTGGATCAGGGGGTTCCTACGAGCAGTACTTC
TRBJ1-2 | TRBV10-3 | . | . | CAISEGDANYGYTF | TGTGCCATCAGTGAAGGGGATGCTAACTATGGCTACACCTTC
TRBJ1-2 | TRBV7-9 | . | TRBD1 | CASSPGTVHNYGYTF | TGTGCCAGCAGCCCGGGGACAGTGCATAACTATGGCTACACCTTC
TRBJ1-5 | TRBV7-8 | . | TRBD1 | CASSTGGSQPQHF | TGTGCCAGCAGTACAGGGGGCTCCCAGCCCCAGCATTTT
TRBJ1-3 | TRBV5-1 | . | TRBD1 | CASSRAGTGGGNTIYF | TGCGCCAGCAGCCGCGCCGGGACAGGGGGAGGAAACACCATATATTTT
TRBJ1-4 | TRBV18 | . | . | CASSPEGTTNEKLFF | TGTGCCAGCTCACCGGAGGGCACGACTAATGAAAAACTGTTTTTT
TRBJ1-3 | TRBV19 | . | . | CASSLSRVGNTIYF | TGTGCCAGTAGTCTCTCCAGGGTCGGAAACACCATATATTTT
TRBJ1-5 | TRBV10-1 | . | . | CATPRGRYSNQPQHF | TGCGCCACCCCGCGGGGCAGGTATAGCAATCAGCCCCAGCATTTT
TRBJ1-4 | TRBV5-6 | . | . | CASSLALTGTNEKLFF | TGTGCCAGCAGCTTGGCCCTGACAGGCACTAATGAAAAACTGTTTTTT
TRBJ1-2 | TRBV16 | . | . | CASTIGRDNYGYTF | TGTGCCAGTACGATCGGACGGGATAACTATGGCTACACCTTC
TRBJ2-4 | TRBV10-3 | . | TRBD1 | CAITEDRAKNIQYF | TGTGCCATCACTGAGGACAGGGCCAAAAACATTCAGTACTTC
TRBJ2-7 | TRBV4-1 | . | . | CASSQGYTPRYEQYF | TGCGCCAGCAGCCAAGGATATACACCCCGTTACGAGCAGTACTTC
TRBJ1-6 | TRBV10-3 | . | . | CAISDPVGGGFNNSPLHF | TGTGCCATCAGTGACCCTGTTGGGGGCGGATTTAATAATTCACCCCTCCACTTT
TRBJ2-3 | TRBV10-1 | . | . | CASSDRDTQYF | TGCGCCAGCAGTGACAGGGATACGCAGTATTTT
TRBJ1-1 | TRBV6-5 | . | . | CASIQGVNTEAFF | TGTGCCAGCATACAGGGCGTTAACACTGAAGCTTTCTTT
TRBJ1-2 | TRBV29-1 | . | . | CSVKEGNYGYTF | TGCAGCGTAAAGGAGGGGAACTATGGCTACACCTTC
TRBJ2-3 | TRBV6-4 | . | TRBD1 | CASSLTGDENTDTQYF | TGTGCCAGCAGTCTGACAGGGGACGAAAACACAGATACGCAGTATTTT
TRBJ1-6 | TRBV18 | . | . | CASSPARDSPLHF | TGTGCCAGCTCACCCGCGCGGGATTCACCCCTCCACTTT
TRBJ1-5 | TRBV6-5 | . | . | CASSYSRRGNQPQHF | TGTGCCAGCAGTTACTCGAGAAGGGGGAATCAGCCCCAGCATTTT
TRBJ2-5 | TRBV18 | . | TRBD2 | CASSPGLGRETQYF | TGTGCCAGCTCACCCGGACTAGGGAGAGAGACCCAGTACTTC
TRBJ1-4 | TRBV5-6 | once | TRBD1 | CATGTGQPNEKLFF | TGTGCCACCGGCACGGGACAGCCTAATGAAAAACTGTTTTTT
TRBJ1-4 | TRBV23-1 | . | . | CASSQPRQASNEKLFF | TGCGCCAGCAGTCAACCCCGACAGGCTAGTAATGAAAAACTGTTTTTT
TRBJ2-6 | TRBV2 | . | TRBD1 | CASRPRDRGLSGANVLTF | TGTGCCAGCAGGCCACGGGACAGGGGGCTCTCTGGGGCCAACGTCCTGACTTTC
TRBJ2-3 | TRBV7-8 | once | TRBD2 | CASSLRDYTDTQYF | TGTGCCAGCAGCTTACGGGACTACACAGATACGCAGTATTTT
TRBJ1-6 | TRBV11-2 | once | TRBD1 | CASSFGTGFSPLHF | TGTGCCAGCAGCTTCGGGACAGGGTTCTCACCCCTCCACTTT
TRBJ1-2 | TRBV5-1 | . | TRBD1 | CASSLGQGKDGYTF | TGCGCCAGCAGCTTGGGACAGGGTAAAGATGGCTACACCTTC
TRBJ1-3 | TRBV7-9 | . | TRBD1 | CASSKSSGTGGWDTIYF | TGTGCCAGCAGCAAAAGCTCCGGGACAGGGGGCTGGGACACCATATATTTT
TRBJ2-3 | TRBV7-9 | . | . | CASSQYRDFLTDTQYF | TGTGCCAGCAGCCAATACCGGGACTTCCTTACAGATACGCAGTATTTT
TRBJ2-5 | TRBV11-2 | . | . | CASSLDRMVETQYF | TGTGCCAGCAGCTTAGACAGAATGGTGGAGACCCAGTACTTC
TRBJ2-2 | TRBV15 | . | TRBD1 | CATSGQGAHTGELFF | TGTGCCACCAGCGGACAGGGCGCCCACACCGGGGAGCTGTTTTTT